This TCR beta chain was recovered during a study of T-cell memory formation after mild COVID-19 (dated by TCRdb to about 2021). With regard to the full study: TCR sequence clusters from the two donors were largely donor specific. In a couple of donors, T-cell clones that expanded and contracted after mild COVID-19 were tracked by sequencing TCRalpha and TCRbeta repertoires over time. The cohort was made up of two young adult volunteers, one female and one male, who were previously healthy.

Results and caveats for the whole study, not just this receptor: The second-wave clones that peaked on day 37 were not confirmed to be SARS-CoV-2 specific. The study covered only a couple of mild cases, and larger cohorts including severe cases with pre-infection samples were considered necessary. Contracting CD4+ clones appeared mostly in the CM and EM memory subsets, whereas CD8+ clones were enriched in EMRA. Clones that contracted from day 15 to 85 showed balanced CD4/CD8 phenotypes, whereas a second wave of clones that expanded from day 15 to 37 leaned towards CD4+. Some responding clones were detected in pre-infection memory, which suggested that pre-existing cross-reactive memory T cells had joined the SARS-CoV-2 response.

TCRdb lists the instrument as Illumina NovaSeq 6000. cDNA libraries for TCRalpha and TCRbeta were prepared by 5'RACE using constant-segment primers, with sample barcodes and unique molecular identifiers added. Trizol reagent was used to extract RNA from every sample. Library amplification was performed in two PCR steps, and a second sample barcode and Illumina TruSeq adapters were introduced in the second step. Libraries were sequenced on an Illumina NovaSeq with 2 x 150 bp paired-end reads. On the study's bioinformatics: Reads were demultiplexed and collapsed into UMI-guided consensus sequences with migec v1.2.7. With mixcr v2.1.11, UMI consensuses were aligned to TRA and TRB V and J templates and assembled into clonotypes. Expanded or contracted clonotypes were those called significant by both edgeR and NoisET, with noise models trained on biological replicates. For edgeR calls, the thresholds were a false discovery rate-adjusted p below 0.01 and a log2 fold-change of 1. As an exploratory analysis of dynamics, PCA with hierarchical clustering was applied to max-normalized trajectories of the 1000 most abundant clonotypes. Separately sequenced CD4+ and CD8+ repertoires were used to assign a CD4 or CD8 phenotype to each responding clone. The public sequencing data were trimmed at Q25 with fastp and processed into clonotypes with MiXCR by TCRdb, which kept only in-frame beta chains. Entries are consolidated by CDR3 protein sequence, retaining the most common genes and DNA. The V and J calls here are based on TCRdb, not the publication. Present in this sample are under 450,000 distinct CDR3 sequences, more than 20% of which were seen just once. The top ten constitute around 13% of the sample.

This clonotype has only a few counts. No antigen is known for it. The junction shows a germline mismatch at one end, possibly a read error. PBMCs were isolated by Ficoll-Paque density gradient centrifugation. Spanning cysteine to phenylalanine, the CDR3 consists of 14 amino acids. The kept DNA is CDR3 alone, 42 bases in frame from the first base. Sequences SQVTM (CDR1) and ANQGSEA (CDR2) are obtained from the germline V gene. Specimen: PBMCs or a T cell subset sorted from them (not recorded which). The V and J genes are TRBV29-1 and TRBJ1-1, and perhaps TRBD1 as D gene, on 5 matching bases. The source is an adult woman who had mild COVID-19 (a few samples of this study predate the infection). The sample titles of this study are shuffled in the database, so cell type and time point are left out; the donor was told from shared clones. The sequence in DNA is TGCAGGGTTGATCCTAGGGGCCTGAACACTGAAGCTTTCTTT. The resulting protein is CRVDPRGLNTEAFF.